The 29 T cell receptor beta chains below all came from one sample that was sequenced in a study of CD4+ T cells in melanoma. Some clones are missing from TCRdb's copy, which holds only in-frame ones; the method was immunoSEQ multiplex PCR. The data show about 11,000 clones, around 64% seen once. Sequencing used cells from a culture (not recorded whether cultured in vitro). The receptors here all came from a human donor with melanoma.

The rearrangement uses TRBV30 and TRBJ1-2, with 9 bases fitting TRBD1. Germline V gene sequence: CDR1 GTSNPN, CDR2 SVGIG (reference sequence). The CDR3 runs 13 residues. V shed 3 bases and J 10 bases; nucleotides not matched to a gene: 9. CDR3 amino acids: CAWSKGQGVYYTF. CDR3 DNA sequence: TGTGCCTGGAGCAAGGGACAGGGTGTTTACTACACCTTC. Variable domain in full (rest from reference TRBV30 and TRBJ1-2): SQTIHQWPATLVQPVGSPLSLECTVEGTSNPNLYWYRQAAGRGLQLLFYSVGIGQISSEVPQNLSASRPQDRQFILSSKKLLLSDSGFYLCAWSKGQGVYYTFGSGTRLTVV.

This clone was recorded a few times. The chain links TRBV11-2 to TRBJ2-5; D uncertain. Germline CDR1 reads SGHAT; CDR2 reads FQNNGV. This CDR3 is 14 amino acids long. Trimming took off 5 bases at V and 2 bases at J, with 12 bases between the two ends. The CDR3 DNA reads as TGTGCCAGCAGCCCAGCTCTGTATCAAGAGACCCAGTACTTC. This encodes CASSPALYQETQYF.

V is TRBV6-5 and J is TRBJ2-7; D is undetermined. The CDR3 runs to 14 residues. Trimming removed 6 bases from V and 4 bases from J, with 16 bases in between. Per germline, CDR1 MNHEY and CDR2 SVGAGI. The CDR3 loop reads CASSPSLWGYEQYF. The CDR3 DNA reads TGTGCCAGCAGCCCGTCGCTATGGGGATACGAGCAGTACTTC.

The chain links TRBV30 to TRBJ2-5; D remains ambiguous. V lost 2 bases, J lost 4 bases, and 11 bases lay in between. Germline CDR1 and CDR2: GTSNPN and SVGIG (reference sequence). This CDR3 contains 13 residues. CDR3 region: CAWSLGRRETQYF. The CDR3 coding sequence is TGTGCCTGGAGTCTGGGCCGACGAGAGACCCAGTACTTC.

This chain joins TRBV30 and TRBJ1-2; the D gene is possibly TRBD1 (5 bases). Trimming took off 1 base at V and 4 bases at J, with 13 bases between the two ends. The germline gives CDR1 GTSNPN, CDR2 SVGIG (reference sequence). This CDR3 region has 14 residues. The CDR3 DNA sequence: TGTGCCTGGAGTGAAACTACGGGACCCTATGGCTACACCTTC. It encodes CAWSETTGPYGYTF.

V and J are TRBV7-2 and TRBJ1-1, with D perhaps matching TRBD1 (6 bases). Germline V CDR1 and CDR2: SGHTA, FQGNSA. The CDR3 is made up of 14 amino acids. The V and J ends lost 3 bases and 4 bases respectively, with 12 bases between them. As DNA, the CDR3 is TGTGCCAGCAGCTTCGCACAGGGCGTCACTGAAGCTTTCTTT. It translates to CASSFAQGVTEAFF.

This clone was counted a few times. This chain joins TRBV10-3 and TRBJ2-1; TRBD2 matches 7 bases. Per germline, CDR1 ENHRY and CDR2 SYGVKD. V shed 7 bases and J 10 bases; nucleotides not matched to a gene: 4. The CDR3 totals 11 residues. The CDR3 loop reads CAIKGAGEQFF. In DNA form, the CDR3 reads TGTGCCATCAAAGGAGCGGGGGAGCAGTTCTTC.

This clone was detected a few times. The chain couples TRBV2 to TRBJ1-3; the D gene is possibly TRBD1 (5 bases). This CDR3 has 11 amino acids. Germline V gene sequence: CDR1 SNHLY, CDR2 FYNNEI. With 5 bases removed from V and 8 bases from J, the gap between germline ends came to 7 bases. The CDR3 is CASSPRDTIYF. As DNA, the CDR3 is TGTGCCAGCAGTCCCAGGGACACCATATATTTT.

The chain couples TRBV9 to TRBJ2-3, with 15 bases matching TRBD2. The CDR3 runs to 18 residues. Trimming cost V 4 bases and J 3 bases; bases outside gene matches: 9. Per germline, CDR1 SGDLS and CDR2 YYNGEE. CDR3 residues: CASSLGLAGGLGTDTQYF. The DNA for the CDR3 is TGTGCCAGCAGCTTAGGACTAGCGGGGGGGCTCGGTACAGATACGCAGTATTTT.

The chain has TRBV11-1 and TRBJ2-1, with 10 bases that match TRBD2. The CDR3 is made up of 16 amino acids. The V segment lost 4 bases and the J segment 3 bases; nucleotides outside the gene matches: 6. Germline V CDR1 and CDR2: SGHAT, FQDESV (reference sequence). The CDR3, as DNA: TGTGCCAGCAGCTCTGATAGCGGGGGGCACTACAATGAGCAGTTCTTC. Residues: CASSSDSGGHYNEQFF.

This chain links TRBV19 with TRBJ2-7; TRBD1 matches 10 bases. Germline trimming cut 6 bases from V and 0 bases from J; bases unmatched to any gene: 11. Germline-derived CDR1 and CDR2 are LNHDA and SQIVND (reference sequence). The CDR3 is 17 residues long. For the CDR3, the DNA is TGTGCCAGTAGCAGGGACAGGGGTTCCTGGGGCTCCTACGAGCAGTACTTC. Translated: CASSRDRGSWGSYEQYF.

The chain links TRBV30 to TRBJ2-2, with a possible D match to TRBD1 (6 bases). The CDR3 has 13 amino acids. CDR1 is GTSNPN and CDR2 is SVGIG in the germline V gene (reference sequence). V lost 0 bases and J 6 bases, leaving 8 bases between the germline ends. The CDR3 here is CAWSVKGAGELFF. DNA of the CDR3: TGTGCCTGGAGTGTTAAGGGGGCCGGGGAGCTGTTTTTT.

V gene TRBV29-1 combines with J gene TRBJ1-2; TRBD1 matches 8 bases. Trimming at V came to 5 bases and at J to 4 bases, leaving 12 bases not matched to a gene. The CDR3 extends over 15 amino acids. Germline assignment: CDR1 SQVTM and CDR2 ANQGSEA. In DNA form, the CDR3 reads TGCAGCGTTTCCGGCGGGCAGGGGGCGAGCTATGGCTACACCTTC. Protein: CSVSGGQGASYGYTF.

This clone appeared a few times. The chain carries TRBV23-1 and TRBJ2-7, with a possible D match to TRBD1 (7 bases). TRBV23-1 is known as an ORF, though its function is uncertain. The CDR3 loop spans 15 amino acids. Trimming left V 2 bases short and J 3 bases short, with 14 bases between. CDR3 sequence: CASSQTRQGGYEQYF. Written as DNA, the CDR3 is TGCGCCAGCAGTCAAACCCGACAGGGAGGCTACGAGCAGTACTTC.

V is TRBV7-2 and J is TRBJ2-4; D is unclear. The CDR3 loop spans 18 amino acids. The V gene lost 1 base and the J gene lost 2 bases, with 18 bases spanning the gap. Germline CDR1 SGHTA, CDR2 FQGNSA. The DNA of the CDR3 is TGTGCCAGCAGCTTAGAAAGGGTCTACGGTTTAACCAAAAACATTCAGTACTTC. This codes for CASSLERVYGLTKNIQYF. Variable domain in full (rest from reference TRBV7-2 and TRBJ2-4): GAGVSQSPSNKVTEKGKDVELRCDPISGHTALYWYRQSLGQGLEFLIYFQGNSAPDKSGLPSDRFSAERTGGSVSTLTIQRTQQEDSAVYLCASSLERVYGLTKNIQYFGAGTRLSVL.

The CDR3 region has the DNA TGTGCCAGCAGTTCCCAGGGGCATACGCAGTATTTT. Residues: CASSSQGHTQYF. The chain recombines TRBV6-1 with TRBJ2-3, with D possibly being TRBD1 (6 bases). Trimming cost V 5 bases and J 7 bases, with 10 bases left between them. Germline V lookup: CDR1 MNHNS, CDR2 SASEGT. This CDR3 is built from 12 residues.

The genes are TRBV30 and TRBJ2-1, with a tentative D call TRBD1 (6 bases). The V gene's germline CDR1 is GTSNPN and CDR2 SVGIG (reference sequence). Trimming cost V 4 bases and J 3 bases, with 19 bases left between them. The CDR3 runs to 16 residues. This chain's CDR3 is CAWTYGQTTNYNEQFF. CDR3 nucleotide sequence: TGTGCCTGGACCTACGGACAGACTACAAACTACAATGAGCAGTTCTTC.

The V and J genes are TRBV4-2 and TRBJ1-6; unclear D gene. V dropped 2 bases and J dropped 7 bases, with 15 bases sitting between them. Germline CDR1 and CDR2: LGHNA and YNFKEQ. The CDR3 covers 16 residues. The CDR3 is CASSQPQEFGNSPLHF. The CDR3 nucleotides are TGTGCCAGCAGCCAACCTCAGGAGTTCGGAAATTCACCCCTCCACTTT.

The chain is built from TRBV6-5 and TRBJ2-5, with unresolved D. CDR1 is MNHEY, CDR2 SVGAGI, per germline. The CDR3 totals 14 residues. With 7 bases removed from V and 5 bases from J, the gap between germline ends came to 17 bases. The CDR3 sequence is CASTMPGPAETQYF. The CDR3 coding sequence is TGTGCCAGCACTATGCCGGGTCCAGCGGAGACCCAGTACTTC.

V and J are TRBV18 and TRBJ2-7; D is undetermined. The germline gives CDR1 KGHSH, CDR2 LQKENI. This CDR3 region has 14 residues. With 2 bases removed from V and 0 bases from J, the gap between germline ends came to 8 bases. The CDR3 spells CASSPVTISYEQYF. CDR3 in DNA: TGTGCCAGCTCACCAGTAACAATCTCCTACGAGCAGTACTTC. The full variable domain, in which reference TRBV18 and TRBJ2-7 provide the parts outside the CDR3, is NAGVMQNPRHLVRRRGQEARLRCSPMKGHSHVYWYRQLPEEGLKFMVYLQKENIIDESGMPKERFSAEFPKEGPSILRIQQVVRGDSAAYFCASSPVTISYEQYFGPGTRLTVT.

This chain connects TRBV5-1 to TRBJ2-7; the D gene is possibly TRBD1 (6 bases). V lost 4 bases and J lost 4, with 15 bases in between. Germline V lookup: CDR1 SGHRS, CDR2 YFSETQ. There are 14 residues in the CDR3. The CDR3 DNA is TGCGCCAGCAGCCCCCAACCAGGGGTATACGAGCAGTACTTC. It translates to CASSPQPGVYEQYF.

V gene TRBV7-9 combines with J gene TRBJ2-5; D is undetermined. With 0 bases removed from V and 2 bases from J, the gap between germline ends came to 10 bases. Germline V gene data show CDR1 as SEHNR and CDR2 as FQNEAQ (reference sequence). This CDR3 region has 15 residues. CDR3 sequence: CASSLAFVDQETQYF. DNA of the CDR3: TGTGCCAGCAGCTTAGCGTTCGTGGATCAAGAGACCCAGTACTTC. The full variable domain, rest sourced from reference TRBV7-9 and TRBJ2-5, is DTGVSQNPRHKITKRGQNVTFRCDPISEHNRLYWYRQTLGQGPEFLTYFQNEAQLEKSRLLSDRFSAERPKGSFSTLEIQRTEQGDSAMYLCASSLAFVDQETQYFGPGTRLLVL.

The V call is TRBV7-5, the J call TRBJ1-5. TRBV7-5 is an annotated pseudogene. This CDR3 contains 17 residues. The CDR3 sequence: CARSPPRRQENNQPQHF. The CDR3 DNA sequence: TGTGCCAGAAGCCCCCCCCGGCGGCAGGAAAACAATCAGCCCCAGCATTTT.

V gene TRBV2 combines with J gene TRBJ1-4, with unresolved D. V lost 4 bases to trimming and J lost 8 bases, with 14 bases between them. Per the germline V gene, CDR1 is SNHLY and CDR2 is FYNNEI. The CDR3 contains 14 residues. The DNA for the CDR3 is TGTGCCAGCAGTGGACCGGTGCGTGGGGAAAAACTGTTTTTT. Translation: CASSGPVRGEKLFF. The full variable domain, rest sourced from reference TRBV2 and TRBJ1-4, is EPEVTQTPSHQVTQMGQEVILRCVPISNHLYFYWYRQILGQKVEFLVSFYNNEISEKSEIFDDQFSVERPDGSNFTLKIRSTKLEDSAMYFCASSGPVRGEKLFFGSGTQLSVL.

The V and J genes are TRBV4-1 and TRBJ2-2; 8 bases map to TRBD2. This CDR3 comprises 17 residues. Germline V gene sequence: CDR1 MGHRA, CDR2 YSYEKL. The J segment lost 0 bases and the V segment lost 1 base, leaving 4 bases of the junction unmatched. The CDR3 DNA follows: TGCGCCAGCAGCCAAGGTCCTAGCGGGCCGAACACCGGGGAGCTGTTTTTT. It specifies CASSQGPSGPNTGELFF.

The V gene is TRBV29-1, the J gene TRBJ2-2; a weak D match, TRBD2 (6 bases). Per the germline V gene, CDR1 is SQVTM and CDR2 is ANQGSEA. Trimming left V 5 bases short and J 0 bases short, with 10 bases between. This CDR3 contains 14 residues. The CDR3 nucleotides are TGCAGCGTTTCTGGAGGGGCGAACACCGGGGAGCTGTTTTTT. It is translated as CSVSGGANTGELFF.

This CDR3 reads CASSVAVNTGELFF. The CDR3 DNA is TGTGCCAGCAGCGTAGCGGTGAACACCGGGGAGCTGTTTTTT. This chain connects TRBV9 to TRBJ2-2; D gene unclear. Trimming removed 0 bases at V and 1 base at J, with 4 bases between. This CDR3 comprises 14 residues. Per the germline V gene, CDR1 is SGDLS and CDR2 is YYNGEE.

This clone rates as medium-sized (0.01 to 0.1%). The V call is TRBV27, the J call TRBJ2-5, with D perhaps matching TRBD2 (6 bases). The V and J ends lost 4 bases and 1 base respectively, with 10 bases between them. CDR1 and CDR2 from the germline V gene are MNHEY and SMNVEV (reference sequence). The CDR3 runs 14 residues. CDR3 coding DNA: TGTGCCAGCAGTTCTCGGGGGATCCAAGAGACCCAGTACTTC. Its protein product is CASSSRGIQETQYF.

This chain links TRBV6-1 with TRBJ2-7; 8 bases are shared with TRBD2. Germline V CDR1 and CDR2: MNHNS, SASEGT. The CDR3 contains 14 residues. V was pared by 11 bases and J by 6 bases, with 15 bases of the junction left unmatched. As DNA, the CDR3 is TGTGCCGGGCGAATCGGGGGGGCCGGCGGCGAGCAGTACTTC. The encoded protein is CAGRIGGAGGEQYF.